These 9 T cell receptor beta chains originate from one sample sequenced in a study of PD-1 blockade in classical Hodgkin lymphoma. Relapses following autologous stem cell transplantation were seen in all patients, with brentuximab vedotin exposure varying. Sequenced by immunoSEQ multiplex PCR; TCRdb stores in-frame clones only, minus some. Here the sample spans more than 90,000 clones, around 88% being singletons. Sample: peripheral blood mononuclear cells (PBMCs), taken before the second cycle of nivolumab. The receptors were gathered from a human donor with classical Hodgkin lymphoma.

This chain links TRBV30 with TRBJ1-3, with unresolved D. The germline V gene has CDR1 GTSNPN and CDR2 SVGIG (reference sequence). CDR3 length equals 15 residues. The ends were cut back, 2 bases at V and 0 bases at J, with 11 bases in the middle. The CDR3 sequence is CAWSLTAYSGNTIYF. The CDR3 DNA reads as TGTGCCTGGAGTCTAACAGCGTACTCTGGAAACACCATATATTTT. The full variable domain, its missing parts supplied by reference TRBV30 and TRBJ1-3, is SQTIHQWPATLVQPVGSPLSLECTVEGTSNPNLYWYRQAAGRGLQLLFYSVGIGQISSEVPQNLSASRPQDRQFILSSKKLLLSDSGFYLCAWSLTAYSGNTIYFGEGSWLTVV.

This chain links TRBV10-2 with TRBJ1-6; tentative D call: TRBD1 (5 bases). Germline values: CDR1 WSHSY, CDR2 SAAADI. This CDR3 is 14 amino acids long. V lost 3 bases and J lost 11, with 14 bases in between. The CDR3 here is CASSERPGITPLHF. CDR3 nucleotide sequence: TGCGCCAGCAGTGAAAGGCCAGGGATCACACCCCTCCACTTT.

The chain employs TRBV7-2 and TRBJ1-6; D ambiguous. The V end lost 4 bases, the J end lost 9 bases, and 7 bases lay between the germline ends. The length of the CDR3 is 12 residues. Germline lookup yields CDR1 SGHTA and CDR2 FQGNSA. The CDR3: CASSSLGSPLHF. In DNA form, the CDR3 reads TGTGCCAGCAGCTCTCTGGGTTCACCCCTCCACTTT.

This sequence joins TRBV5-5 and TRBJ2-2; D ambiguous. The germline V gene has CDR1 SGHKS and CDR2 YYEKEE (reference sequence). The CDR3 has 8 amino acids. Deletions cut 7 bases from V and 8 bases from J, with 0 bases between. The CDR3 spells CASGELFF. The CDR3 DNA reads TGTGCCAGCGGGGAGCTGTTTTTT.

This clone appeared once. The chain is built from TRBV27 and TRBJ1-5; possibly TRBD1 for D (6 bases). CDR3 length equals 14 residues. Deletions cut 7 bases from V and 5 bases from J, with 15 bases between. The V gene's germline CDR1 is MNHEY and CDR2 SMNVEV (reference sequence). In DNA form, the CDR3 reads TGTGCCAGCACCCCCCGGGGGGCAGATCAGCCCCAGCATTTT. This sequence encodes CASTPRGADQPQHF.

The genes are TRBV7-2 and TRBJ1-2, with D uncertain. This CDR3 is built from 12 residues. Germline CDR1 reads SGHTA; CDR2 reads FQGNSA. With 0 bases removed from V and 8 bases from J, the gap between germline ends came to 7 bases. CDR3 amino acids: CASSLAVGGYTF. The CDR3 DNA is TGTGCCAGCAGCTTAGCGGTGGGGGGCTACACCTTC.

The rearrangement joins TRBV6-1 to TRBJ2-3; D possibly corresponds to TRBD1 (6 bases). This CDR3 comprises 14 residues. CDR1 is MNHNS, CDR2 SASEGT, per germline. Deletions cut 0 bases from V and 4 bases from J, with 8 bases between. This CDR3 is CASSEAAGADTQYF. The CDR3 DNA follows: TGTGCCAGCAGTGAAGCGGCAGGGGCAGATACGCAGTATTTT.

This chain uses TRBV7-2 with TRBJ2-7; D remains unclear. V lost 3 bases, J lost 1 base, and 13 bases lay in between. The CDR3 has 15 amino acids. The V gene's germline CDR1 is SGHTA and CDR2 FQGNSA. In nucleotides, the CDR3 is TGTGCCAGCAGCTTGTCTTTTGGGGTATCCTACGAGCAGTACTTC. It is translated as CASSLSFGVSYEQYF.

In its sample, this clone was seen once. The CDR3 DNA sequence: TGTGCCAGTAGTATTGCACCCAATCAGCCCCAGCATTTT. Protein sequence: CASSIAPNQPQHF. The V gene is TRBV19, the J gene TRBJ1-5; no reliable D call. CDR1 is LNHDA, CDR2 SQIVND, per germline (reference sequence). V shed 3 bases and J shed 3 bases, with 6 bases lying between them. The CDR3 loop spans 13 amino acids.